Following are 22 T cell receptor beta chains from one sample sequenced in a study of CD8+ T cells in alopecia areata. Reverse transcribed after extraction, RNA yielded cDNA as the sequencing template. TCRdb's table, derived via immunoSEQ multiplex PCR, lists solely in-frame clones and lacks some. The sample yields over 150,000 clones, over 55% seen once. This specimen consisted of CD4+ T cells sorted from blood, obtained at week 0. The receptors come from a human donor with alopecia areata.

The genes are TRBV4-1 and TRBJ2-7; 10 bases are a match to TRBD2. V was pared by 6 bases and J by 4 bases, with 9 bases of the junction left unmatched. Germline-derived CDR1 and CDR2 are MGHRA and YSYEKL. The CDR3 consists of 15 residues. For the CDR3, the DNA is TGCGCCAGCAGTCGAACTAGCGGGGTTCGTTACGAGCAGTACTTC. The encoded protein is CASSRTSGVRYEQYF.

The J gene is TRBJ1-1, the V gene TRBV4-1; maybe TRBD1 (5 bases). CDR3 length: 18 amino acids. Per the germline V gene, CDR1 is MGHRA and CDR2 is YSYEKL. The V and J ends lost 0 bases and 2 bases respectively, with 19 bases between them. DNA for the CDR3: TGCGCCAGCAGCCAAGAGCCCGGAAGACAGAATCTTAACACTGAAGCTTTCTTT. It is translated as CASSQEPGRQNLNTEAFF.

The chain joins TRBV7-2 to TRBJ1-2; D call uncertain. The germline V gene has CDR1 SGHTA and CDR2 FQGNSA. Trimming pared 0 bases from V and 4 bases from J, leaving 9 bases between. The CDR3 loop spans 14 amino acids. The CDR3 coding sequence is TGTGCCAGCAGCTTAGCGGTTCCGGGCTATGGCTACACCTTC. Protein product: CASSLAVPGYGYTF.

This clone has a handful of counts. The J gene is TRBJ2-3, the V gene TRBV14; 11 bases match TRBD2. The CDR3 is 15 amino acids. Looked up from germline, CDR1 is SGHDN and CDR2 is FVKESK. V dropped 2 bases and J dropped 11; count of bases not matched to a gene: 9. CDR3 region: CASSQPSGGPPRQYF. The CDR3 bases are TGTGCCAGCAGCCAACCTAGCGGGGGGCCCCCGCGGCAGTATTTT.

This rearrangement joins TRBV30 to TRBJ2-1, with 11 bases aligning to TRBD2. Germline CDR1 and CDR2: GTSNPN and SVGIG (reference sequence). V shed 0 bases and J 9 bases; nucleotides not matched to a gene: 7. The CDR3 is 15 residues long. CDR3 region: CAWSVRVAGGSEQFF. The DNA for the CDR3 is TGTGCCTGGAGTGTACGAGTAGCGGGGGGGAGTGAGCAGTTCTTC.

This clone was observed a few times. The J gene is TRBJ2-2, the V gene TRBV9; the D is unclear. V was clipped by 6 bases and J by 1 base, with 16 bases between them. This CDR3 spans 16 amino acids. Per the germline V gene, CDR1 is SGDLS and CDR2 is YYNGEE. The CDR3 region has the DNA TGTGCCAGCAATACCGAACGGCTCGAGAACACCGGGGAGCTGTTTTTT. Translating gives CASNTERLENTGELFF.

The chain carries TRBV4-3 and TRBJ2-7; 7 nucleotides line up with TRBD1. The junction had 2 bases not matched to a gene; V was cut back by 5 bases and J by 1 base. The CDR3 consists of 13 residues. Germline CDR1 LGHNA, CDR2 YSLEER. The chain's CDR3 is CASSWGQSYEQYF. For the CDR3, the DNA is TGCGCCAGCAGCTGGGGACAGTCCTACGAGCAGTACTTC.

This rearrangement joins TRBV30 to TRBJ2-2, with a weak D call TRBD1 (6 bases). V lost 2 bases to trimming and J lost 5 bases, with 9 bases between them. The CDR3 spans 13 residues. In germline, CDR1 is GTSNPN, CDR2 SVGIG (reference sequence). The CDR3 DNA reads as TGTGCCTGGAGTACACAGGGAACCGGGGAGCTGTTTTTT. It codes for CAWSTQGTGELFF.

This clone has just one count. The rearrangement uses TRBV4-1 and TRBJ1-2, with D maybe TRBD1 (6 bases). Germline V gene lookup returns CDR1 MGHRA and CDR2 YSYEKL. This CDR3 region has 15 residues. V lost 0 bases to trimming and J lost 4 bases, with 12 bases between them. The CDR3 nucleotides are TGCGCCAGCAGCCAAGAAGCAGGGACAATCTATGGCTACACCTTC. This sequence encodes CASSQEAGTIYGYTF.

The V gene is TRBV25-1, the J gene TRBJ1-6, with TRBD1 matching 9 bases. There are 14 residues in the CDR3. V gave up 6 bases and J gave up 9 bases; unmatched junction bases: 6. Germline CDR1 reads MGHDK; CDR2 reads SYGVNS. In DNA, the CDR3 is TGTGCCAGCAGCGAGACAGGGGGTAGTTCACCCCTCCACTTT. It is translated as CASSETGGSSPLHF. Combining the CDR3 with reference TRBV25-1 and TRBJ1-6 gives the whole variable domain EADIYQTPRYLVIGTGKKITLECSQTMGHDKMYWYQQDPGMELHLIHYSYGVNSTEKGDLSSESTVSRIRTEHFPLTLESARPSHTSQYLCASSETGGSSPLHFGNGTRLTVT.

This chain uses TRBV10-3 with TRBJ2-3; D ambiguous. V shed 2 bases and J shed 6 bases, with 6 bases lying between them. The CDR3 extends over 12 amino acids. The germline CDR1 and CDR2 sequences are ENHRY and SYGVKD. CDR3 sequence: CAISEDTDTQYF. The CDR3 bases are TGTGCCATCAGTGAGGACACGGATACGCAGTATTTT.

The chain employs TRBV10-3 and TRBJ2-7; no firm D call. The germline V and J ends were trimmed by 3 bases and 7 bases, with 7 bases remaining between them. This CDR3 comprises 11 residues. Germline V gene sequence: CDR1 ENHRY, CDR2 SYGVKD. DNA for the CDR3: TGTGCCATCAGTGATCTGGTGGAGCAGTACTTC. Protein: CAISDLVEQYF.

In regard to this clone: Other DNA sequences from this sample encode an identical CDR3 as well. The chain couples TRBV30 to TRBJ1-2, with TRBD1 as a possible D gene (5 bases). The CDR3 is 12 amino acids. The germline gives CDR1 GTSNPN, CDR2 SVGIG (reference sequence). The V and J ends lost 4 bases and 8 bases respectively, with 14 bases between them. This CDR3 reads CAWTPGGNGYTF. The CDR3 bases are TGTGCCTGGACCCCTGGGGGGAACGGCTACACCTTC.

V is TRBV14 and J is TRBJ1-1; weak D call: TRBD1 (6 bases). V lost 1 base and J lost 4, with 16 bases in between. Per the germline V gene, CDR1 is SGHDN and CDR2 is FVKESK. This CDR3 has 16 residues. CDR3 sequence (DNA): TGTGCCAGCAGCCAAGCCCCCGCCCGGGGGGCCACTGAAGCTTTCTTT. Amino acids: CASSQAPARGATEAFF.

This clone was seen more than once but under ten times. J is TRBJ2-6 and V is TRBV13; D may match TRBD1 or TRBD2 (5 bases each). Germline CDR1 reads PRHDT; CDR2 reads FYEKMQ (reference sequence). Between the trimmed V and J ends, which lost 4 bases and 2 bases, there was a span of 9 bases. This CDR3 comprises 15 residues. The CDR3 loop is CASSSQGPGANVLTF. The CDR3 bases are TGTGCCAGCAGCTCTCAGGGACCTGGGGCCAACGTCCTGACTTTC.

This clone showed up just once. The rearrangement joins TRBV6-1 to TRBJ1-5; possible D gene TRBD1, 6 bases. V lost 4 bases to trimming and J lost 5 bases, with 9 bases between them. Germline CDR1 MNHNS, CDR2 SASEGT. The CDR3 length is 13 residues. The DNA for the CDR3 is TGTGCCAGCAGTGGGACAGCCGATCAGCCCCAGCATTTT. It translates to CASSGTADQPQHF.

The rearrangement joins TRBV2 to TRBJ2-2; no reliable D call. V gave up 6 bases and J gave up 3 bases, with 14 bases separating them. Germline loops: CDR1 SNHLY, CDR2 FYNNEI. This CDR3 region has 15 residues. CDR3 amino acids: CASRLLVKDTGELFF. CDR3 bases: TGTGCCAGCAGGCTGCTAGTCAAGGACACCGGGGAGCTGTTTTTT.

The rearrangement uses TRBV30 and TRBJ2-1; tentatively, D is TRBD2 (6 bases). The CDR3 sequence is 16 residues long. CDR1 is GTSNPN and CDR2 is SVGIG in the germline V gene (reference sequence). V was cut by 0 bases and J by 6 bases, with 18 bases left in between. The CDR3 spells CAWSVLAGLSGNEQFF. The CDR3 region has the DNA TGTGCCTGGAGTGTACTCGCGGGGCTATCTGGCAATGAGCAGTTCTTC.

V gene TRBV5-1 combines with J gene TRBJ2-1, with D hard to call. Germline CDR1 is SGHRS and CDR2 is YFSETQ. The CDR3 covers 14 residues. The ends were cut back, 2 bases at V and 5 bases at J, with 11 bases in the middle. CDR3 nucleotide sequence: TGCGCCAGCAGCTTTTCTAGGGCTCACAATGAGCAGTTCTTC. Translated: CASSFSRAHNEQFF.

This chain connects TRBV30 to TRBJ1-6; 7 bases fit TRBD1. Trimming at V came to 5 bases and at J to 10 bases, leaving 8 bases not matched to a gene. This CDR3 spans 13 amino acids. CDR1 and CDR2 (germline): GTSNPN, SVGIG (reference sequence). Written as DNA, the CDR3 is TGTGCCTGGGGAATACAGGGGACCTCACCCCTCCACTTT. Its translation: CAWGIQGTSPLHF.

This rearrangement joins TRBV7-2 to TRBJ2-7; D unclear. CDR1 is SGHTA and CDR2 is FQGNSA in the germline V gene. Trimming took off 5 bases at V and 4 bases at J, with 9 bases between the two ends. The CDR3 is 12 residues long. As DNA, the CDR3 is TGTGCCAGCAGCACGAACCGGTACGAGCAGTACTTC. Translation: CASSTNRYEQYF. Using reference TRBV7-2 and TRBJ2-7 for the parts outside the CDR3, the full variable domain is GAGVSQSPSNKVTEKGKDVELRCDPISGHTALYWYRQSLGQGLEFLIYFQGNSAPDKSGLPSDRFSAERTGGSVSTLTIQRTQQEDSAVYLCASSTNRYEQYFGPGTRLTVT.

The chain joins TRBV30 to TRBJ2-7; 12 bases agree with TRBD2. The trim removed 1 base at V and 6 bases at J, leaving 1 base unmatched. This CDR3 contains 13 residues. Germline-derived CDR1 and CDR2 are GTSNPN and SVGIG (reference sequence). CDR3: CAWSELAGGEQYF. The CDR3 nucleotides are TGTGCCTGGAGTGAACTAGCGGGGGGCGAGCAGTACTTC.